This T cell receptor beta chain stems from a study of tumor-infiltrating lymphocytes in oesophageal squamous cell carcinoma. TCRdb processed the PCR reads anew with MiXCR; each CDR3 protein has one entry. The data contain about 13,000 distinct CDR3 sequences, 51% of them singletons. The CDR3 consists of 13 residues. The ends were cut back, 5 bases at V and 2 bases at J, with 10 bases in the middle. The V gene's germline CDR1 is SGHNT and CDR2 YENEEA. This clonotype was observed at least ten times. The chain carries TRBV11-3 and TRBJ2-7; perhaps TRBD1 as D (6 bases). This TCR was sampled from a female donor with esophageal squamous cell carcinoma. Sequencing was carried out using blood. The CDR3 region has the DNA TGTGCCAGCAGCAATCGACAGGCCTACGAGCAGTACTTC. It yields the protein CASSNRQAYEQYF.